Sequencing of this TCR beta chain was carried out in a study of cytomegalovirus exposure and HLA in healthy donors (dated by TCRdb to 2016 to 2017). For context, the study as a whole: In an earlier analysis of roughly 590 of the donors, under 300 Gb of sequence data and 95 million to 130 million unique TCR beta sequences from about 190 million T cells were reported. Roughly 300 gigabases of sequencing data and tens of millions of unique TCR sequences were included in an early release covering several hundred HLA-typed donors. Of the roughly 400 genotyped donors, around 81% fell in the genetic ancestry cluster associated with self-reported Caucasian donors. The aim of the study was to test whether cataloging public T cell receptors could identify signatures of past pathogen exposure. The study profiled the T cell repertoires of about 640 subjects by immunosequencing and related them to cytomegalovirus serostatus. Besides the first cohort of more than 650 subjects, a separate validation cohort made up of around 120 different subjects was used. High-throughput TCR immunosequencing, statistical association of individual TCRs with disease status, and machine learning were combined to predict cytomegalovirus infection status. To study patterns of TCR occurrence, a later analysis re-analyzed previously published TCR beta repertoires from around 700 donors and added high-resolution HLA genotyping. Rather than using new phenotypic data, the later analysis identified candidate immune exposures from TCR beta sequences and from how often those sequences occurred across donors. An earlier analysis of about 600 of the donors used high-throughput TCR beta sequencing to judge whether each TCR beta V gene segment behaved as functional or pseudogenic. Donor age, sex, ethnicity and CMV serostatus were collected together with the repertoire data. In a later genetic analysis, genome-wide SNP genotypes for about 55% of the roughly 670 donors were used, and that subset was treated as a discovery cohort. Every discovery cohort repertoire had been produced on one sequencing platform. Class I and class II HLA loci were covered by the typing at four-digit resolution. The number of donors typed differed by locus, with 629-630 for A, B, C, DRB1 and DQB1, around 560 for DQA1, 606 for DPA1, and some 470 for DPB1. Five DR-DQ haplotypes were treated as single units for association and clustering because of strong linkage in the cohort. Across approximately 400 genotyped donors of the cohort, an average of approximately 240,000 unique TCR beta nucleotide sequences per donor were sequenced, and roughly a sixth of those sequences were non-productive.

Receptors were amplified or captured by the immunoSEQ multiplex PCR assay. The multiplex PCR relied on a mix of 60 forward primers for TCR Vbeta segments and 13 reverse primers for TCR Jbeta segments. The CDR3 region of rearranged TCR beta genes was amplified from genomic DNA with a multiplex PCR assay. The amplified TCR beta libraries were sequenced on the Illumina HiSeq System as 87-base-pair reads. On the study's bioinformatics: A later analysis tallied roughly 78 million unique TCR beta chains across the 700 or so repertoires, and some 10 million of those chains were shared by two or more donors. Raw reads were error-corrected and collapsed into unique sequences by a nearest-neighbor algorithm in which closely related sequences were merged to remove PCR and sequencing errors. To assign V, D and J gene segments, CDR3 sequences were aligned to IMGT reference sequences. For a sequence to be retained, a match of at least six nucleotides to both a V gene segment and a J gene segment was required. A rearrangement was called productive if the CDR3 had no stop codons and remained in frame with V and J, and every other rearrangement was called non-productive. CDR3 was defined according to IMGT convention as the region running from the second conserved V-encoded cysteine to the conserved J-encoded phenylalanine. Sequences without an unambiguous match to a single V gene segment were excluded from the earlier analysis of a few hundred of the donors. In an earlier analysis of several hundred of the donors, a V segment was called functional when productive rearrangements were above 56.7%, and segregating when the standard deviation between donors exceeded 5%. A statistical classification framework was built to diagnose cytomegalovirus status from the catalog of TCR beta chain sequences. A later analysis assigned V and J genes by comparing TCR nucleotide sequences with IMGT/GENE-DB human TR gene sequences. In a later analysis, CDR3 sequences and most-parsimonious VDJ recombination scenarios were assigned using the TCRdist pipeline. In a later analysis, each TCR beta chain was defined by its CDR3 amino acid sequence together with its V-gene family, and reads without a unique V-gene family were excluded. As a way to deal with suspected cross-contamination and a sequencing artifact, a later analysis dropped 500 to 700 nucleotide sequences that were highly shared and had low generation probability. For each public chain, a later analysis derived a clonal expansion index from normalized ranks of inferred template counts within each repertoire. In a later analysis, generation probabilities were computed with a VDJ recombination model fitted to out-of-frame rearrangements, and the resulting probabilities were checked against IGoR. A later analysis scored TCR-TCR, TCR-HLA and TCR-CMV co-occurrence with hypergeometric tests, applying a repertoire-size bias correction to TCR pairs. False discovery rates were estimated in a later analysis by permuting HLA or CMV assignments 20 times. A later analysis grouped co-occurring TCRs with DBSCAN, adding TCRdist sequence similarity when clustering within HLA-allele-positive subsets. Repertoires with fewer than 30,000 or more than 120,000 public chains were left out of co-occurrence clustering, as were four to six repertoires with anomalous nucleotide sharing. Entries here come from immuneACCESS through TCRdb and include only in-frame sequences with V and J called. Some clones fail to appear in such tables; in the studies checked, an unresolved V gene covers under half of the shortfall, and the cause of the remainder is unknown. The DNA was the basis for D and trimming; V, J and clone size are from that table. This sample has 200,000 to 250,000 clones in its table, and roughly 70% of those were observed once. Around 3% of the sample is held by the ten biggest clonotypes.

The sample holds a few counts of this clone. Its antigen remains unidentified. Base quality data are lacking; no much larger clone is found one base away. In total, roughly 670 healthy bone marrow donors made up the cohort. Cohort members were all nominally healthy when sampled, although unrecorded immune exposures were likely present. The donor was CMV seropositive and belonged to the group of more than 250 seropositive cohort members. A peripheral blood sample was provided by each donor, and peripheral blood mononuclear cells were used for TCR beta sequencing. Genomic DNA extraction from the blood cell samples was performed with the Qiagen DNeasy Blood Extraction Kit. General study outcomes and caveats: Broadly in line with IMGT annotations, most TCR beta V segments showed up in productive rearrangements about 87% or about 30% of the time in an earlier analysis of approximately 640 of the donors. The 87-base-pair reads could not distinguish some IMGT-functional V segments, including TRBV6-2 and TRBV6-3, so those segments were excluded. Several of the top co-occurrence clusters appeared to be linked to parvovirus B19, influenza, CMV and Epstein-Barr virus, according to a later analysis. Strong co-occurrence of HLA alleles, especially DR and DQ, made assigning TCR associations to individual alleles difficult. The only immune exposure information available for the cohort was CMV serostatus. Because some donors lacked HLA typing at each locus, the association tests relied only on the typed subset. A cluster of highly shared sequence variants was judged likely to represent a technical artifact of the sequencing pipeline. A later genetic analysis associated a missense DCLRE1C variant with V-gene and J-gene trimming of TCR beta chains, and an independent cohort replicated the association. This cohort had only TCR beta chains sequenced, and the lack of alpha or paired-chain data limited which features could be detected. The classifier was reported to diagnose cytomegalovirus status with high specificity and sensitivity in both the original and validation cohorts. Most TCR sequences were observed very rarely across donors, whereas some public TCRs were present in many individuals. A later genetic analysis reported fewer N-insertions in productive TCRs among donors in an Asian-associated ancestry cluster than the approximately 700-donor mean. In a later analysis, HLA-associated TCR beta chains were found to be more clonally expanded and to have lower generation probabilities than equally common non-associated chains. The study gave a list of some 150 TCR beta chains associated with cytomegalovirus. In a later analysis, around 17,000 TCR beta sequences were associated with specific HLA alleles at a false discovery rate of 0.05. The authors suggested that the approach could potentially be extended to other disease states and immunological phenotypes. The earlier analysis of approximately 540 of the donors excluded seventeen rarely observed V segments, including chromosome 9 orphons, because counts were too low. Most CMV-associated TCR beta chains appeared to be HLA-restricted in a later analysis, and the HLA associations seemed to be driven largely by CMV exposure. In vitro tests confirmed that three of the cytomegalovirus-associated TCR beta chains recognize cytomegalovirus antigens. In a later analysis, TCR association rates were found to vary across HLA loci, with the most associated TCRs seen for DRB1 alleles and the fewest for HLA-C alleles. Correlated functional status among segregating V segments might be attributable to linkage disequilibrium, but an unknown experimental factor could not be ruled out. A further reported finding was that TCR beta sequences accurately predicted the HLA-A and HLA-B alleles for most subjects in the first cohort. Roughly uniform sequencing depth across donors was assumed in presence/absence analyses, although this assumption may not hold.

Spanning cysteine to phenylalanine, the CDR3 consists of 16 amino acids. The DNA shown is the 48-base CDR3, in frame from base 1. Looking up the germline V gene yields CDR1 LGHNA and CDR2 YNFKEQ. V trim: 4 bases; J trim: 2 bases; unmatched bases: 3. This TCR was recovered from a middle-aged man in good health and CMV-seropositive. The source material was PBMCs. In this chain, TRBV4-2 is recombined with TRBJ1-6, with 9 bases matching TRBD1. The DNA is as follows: TGTGCCAGCAGCCTGGGACAGGGTACCTATAATTCACCCCTCCACTTT. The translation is CASSLGQGTYNSPLHF.